Each of the 10 T cell receptor beta chains below was sequenced from the same sample in a study of beta chain features in type 1 diabetes. As every portion of the isolated RNA was reverse transcribed, the sequencing read expressed TCRB transcripts. TCRdb keeps only in-frame clones here, not all; method: immunoSEQ multiplex PCR. The sample holds approximately 140,000 clones, less than 9% seen once. The sample consisted of central memory CD4+ T cells from blood. The receptors here all came from a woman in her twenties or thirties in good health.

The chain has TRBV7-3 and TRBJ1-2; possible D gene TRBD1, 6 bases. Between the trimmed V and J ends, which lost 0 bases and 4 bases, there was a span of 12 bases. The germline CDR1 and CDR2 sequences are SGHTA and FQGTGA. This CDR3 is 15 amino acids long. The CDR3 is CASSLTGAGAYGYTF. The CDR3 DNA follows: TGTGCCAGCAGCTTAACGGGGGCGGGAGCCTATGGCTACACCTTC.

This clone was seen repeatedly, ten times or more. This sequence joins TRBV19 and TRBJ2-1; D not certain. Trimming removed 6 bases at V and 0 bases at J, with 9 bases between. From germline, CDR1 is LNHDA and CDR2 SQIVND (reference sequence). This CDR3 spans 14 amino acids. Here the CDR3 DNA reads TGTGCCAGTAGGGTTGGGCGCTCCTACAATGAGCAGTTCTTC. Encoded protein: CASRVGRSYNEQFF.

V and J are TRBV5-5 and TRBJ2-7; no reliable D call. The germline V and J ends were trimmed by 1 base and 3 bases, with 14 bases remaining between them. Germline V gives CDR1 SGHKS, CDR2 YYEKEE (reference sequence). The CDR3 consists of 15 residues. CDR3 in amino acids: CASSLSRGTFYEQYF. DNA for the CDR3: TGTGCCAGCAGCTTGAGTCGTGGTACATTCTACGAGCAGTACTTC.

V is TRBV7-9 and J is TRBJ2-7, with D possibly TRBD2 on 5 matching bases. Between the trimmed V and J ends, which lost 5 bases and 2 bases, there was a span of 13 bases. The germline CDR1 and CDR2 sequences are SEHNR and FQNEAQ (reference sequence). The CDR3 runs 14 residues. The chain's CDR3 is CASSSRGGTYEQYF. Here the CDR3 DNA reads TGTGCCAGCAGCAGCCGGGGTGGGACCTACGAGCAGTACTTC.

The chain carries TRBV28 and TRBJ1-1, with a weak D call TRBD1 (6 bases). Germline CDR1 MDHEN, CDR2 SYDVKM. The CDR3 extends over 15 amino acids. Between the trimmed V and J ends, which lost 3 bases and 4 bases, there was a span of 15 bases. In DNA form, the CDR3 reads TGTGCCAGCAGTTTGGGGGCGACTGTCCGCACTGAAGCTTTCTTT. It specifies CASSLGATVRTEAFF.

This clone has only a few counts. The gene calls are TRBV5-4 and TRBJ1-1, with 7 bases that match TRBD1. Germline lookup yields CDR1 SGHNT and CDR2 YYREEE (reference sequence). The junction had 4 bases not matched to a gene; V was cut back by 0 bases and J by 8 bases. CDR3 length equals 13 residues. The DNA for the CDR3 is TGTGCCAGCAGCTTGGACGGGACAGAGGAAGCTTTCTTT. Protein sequence: CASSLDGTEEAFF.

This clone was found a few times. The gene calls are TRBV5-4 and TRBJ2-3; 9 bases are shared with TRBD1. The V gene end was trimmed by 4 bases and the J gene end by 5 bases; junction bases not matched to a gene: 8. Germline V gene sequence: CDR1 SGHNT, CDR2 YYREEE (reference sequence). The CDR3 runs to 15 residues. The CDR3: CASSGRTGEGDTQYF. In nucleotides, the CDR3 is TGTGCCAGCAGCGGAAGGACAGGGGAAGGAGATACGCAGTATTTT. Filled out from reference TRBV5-4 and TRBJ2-3, the complete variable domain reads ETGVTQSPTHLIKTRGQQVTLRCSSQSGHNTVSWYQQALGQGPQFIFQYYREEENGRGNFPPRFSGLQFPNYSSELNVNALELDDSALYLCASSGRTGEGDTQYFGPGTRLTVL.

This rearrangement joins TRBV6-1 to TRBJ2-2; D might be TRBD2 (6 bases). Trimming took off 6 bases at V and 0 bases at J, with 8 bases between the two ends. Germline CDR1 and CDR2: MNHNS and SASEGT. The CDR3 loop spans 14 amino acids. The CDR3 here is CASRGGTNTGELFF. DNA for the CDR3: TGTGCCAGCAGGGGGGGTACGAACACCGGGGAGCTGTTTTTT.

This clone was picked up many times. The J gene is TRBJ2-1, the V gene TRBV30; D perhaps matches TRBD2 (5 bases). Trimming took off 2 bases at V and 4 bases at J, with 12 bases between the two ends. Germline assignment: CDR1 GTSNPN and CDR2 SVGIG (reference sequence). The CDR3 is 14 amino acids. In DNA form, the CDR3 reads TGTGCCTGGAGTCGACGTAGCGATTACAATGAGCAGTTCTTC. Its translation: CAWSRRSDYNEQFF.

This clone has more than one count but fewer than ten. The chain has TRBV18 and TRBJ2-3; 7 nucleotides match TRBD1. The CDR3 loop spans 14 amino acids. The germline V gene encodes CDR1 KGHSH and CDR2 LQKENI. V gave up 5 bases and J gave up 4 bases; unmatched junction bases: 6. The CDR3, as DNA: TGTGCCAGCTCAGTCGACAGGGTGGCAGATACGCAGTATTTT. It translates to CASSVDRVADTQYF. The variable domain in full, with the rest retrieved from reference TRBV18 and TRBJ2-3, is NAGVMQNPRHLVRRRGQEARLRCSPMKGHSHVYWYRQLPEEGLKFMVYLQKENIIDESGMPKERFSAEFPKEGPSILRIQQVVRGDSAAYFCASSVDRVADTQYFGPGTRLTVL.